The rows below give T cell receptor beta chains drawn from one sample of a study of cytomegalovirus exposure and HLA in healthy donors. The table came from immunoSEQ multiplex PCR; TCRdb's copy has only in-frame clones and leaves some out. This sample has approximately 150,000 clones, with roughly 85% found just once. The sequencing input was PBMCs. The receptors shown here come from a man aged 35-49 years in good health and CMV-seropositive. CDR3s include the opening cysteine and the closing phenylalanine or tryptophan. Fields, in order: clone size, J gene, V gene, D gene, CDR3 DNA, CDR3 protein. D genes are given only for firm matches. Size tells how often a clone was seen (once, few, many) or the class of an expanded clone, and some rows leave it out.

- TRBJ2-1 TRBV4-2 TRBD1 TGTGCCAGCAGCCAAGTTGGGACCCGGGACAGTTACAATGAGCAGTTCTTC CASSQVGTRDSYNEQFF
few TRBJ2-2 TRBV5-4 - TGTGCCAGCAGCTTAAGGGAGTTCGGGGCCGGGGAGCTGTTTTTT CASSLREFGAGELFF
- TRBJ2-5 TRBV10-3 - TGTGCCATCAGTGGACCGGACAGTCTTGGCGAGACCCAGTACTTC CAISGPDSLGETQYF
- TRBJ2-5 TRBV11-2 - TGTGCCAGCACCCACGAAGGGGCCGCAGAGACCCAGTACTTC CASTHEGAAETQYF
- TRBJ2-1 TRBV19 TRBD2 TGTGCCAGTACCCGGACTAGCGGGAGTATGTATGAGCAGTTCTTC CASTRTSGSMYEQFF
- TRBJ2-1 TRBV15 - TGTGCCACCAGCAACATGGCATTCAACAATGAGCAGTTCTTC CATSNMAFNNEQFF
many TRBJ2-7 TRBV18 TRBD1 TGTGCCAGCTCAACTTGGACAGGGGGGAACGAGCAGTACTTC CASSTWTGGNEQYF
few TRBJ1-2 TRBV18 TRBD1 TGTGCCAGCTCCGCCGGGGACAGGGGGCTTGGCTATGGCTACACCTTC CASSAGDRGLGYGYTF
- TRBJ1-6 TRBV25-1 - TGTGCCAGCAGTGAATCTGCCCAGGGGAAAGGGCCCCTCCACTTT CASSESAQGKGPLHF
- TRBJ2-7 TRBV6-5 - TGTGCCAGCAGCCAGGGAAATCAGTACGAGCAGTACTTC CASSQGNQYEQYF
- TRBJ1-5 TRBV2 TRBD1 TGTGCCAGCAGTAAGACGGACAGGGGACAGCCCCAGCATTTT CASSKTDRGQPQHF
- TRBJ2-5 TRBV5-6 TRBD2 TGTGCCAGCAGCTACCTGACTAGCGGGAGCGGGGAGACCCAGTACTTC CASSYLTSGSGETQYF
- TRBJ2-7 TRBV27 TRBD1 TGTGCCAGCAGTTCGGGACAGGGGGCTTACGAGCAGTACTTC CASSSGQGAYEQYF
- TRBJ2-6 TRBV27 - TGTGCCAGCACCGTGACAGGATTCCTTTCCTCTGGGGCCAACGTCCTGACTTTC CASTVTGFLSSGANVLTF
- TRBJ2-1 TRBV18 - TGTGCCAGCTCACCCAGAAACAATGAGCAGTTCTTC CASSPRNNEQFF
- TRBJ2-5 TRBV5-1 - TGCGCCAGCTCCATACGGCAGAGGGAGACCCAGTACTTC CASSIRQRETQYF
few TRBJ2-3 TRBV5-4 TRBD2 TGTGCCAGCAGCTTGGTAGGATTTAGGGTGGGCGGGAGTCGCGCAGATACGCAGTATTTT CASSLVGFRVGGSRADTQYF
- TRBJ2-2 TRBV19 - TGTGCCAGTAGAAACGGAGCAGCGAACACCGGGGAGCTGTTTTTT CASRNGAANTGELFF
few TRBJ1-2 TRBV29-1 TRBD1 TGCAGCGTTTCCGGGACAGGGGGTACCTTCGGCTATGGCTACACCTTC CSVSGTGGTFGYGYTF
- TRBJ2-7 TRBV15 - TGTGCCACCAGCAGAGAGACAGTTAGCTCCTACGAGCAGTACTTC CATSRETVSSYEQYF
- TRBJ1-5 TRBV10-1 - TGCGCCAGCAGTCCAGACGGGAATCAGCCCCAGCATTTT CASSPDGNQPQHF
- TRBJ2-5 TRBV5-5 TRBD1 TGTGCCAGCAGCTTTGGGACAGGGGGCCAAGAGACCCAGTACTTC CASSFGTGGQETQYF
- TRBJ2-3 TRBV6-5 TRBD1 TGTGCCAGCAGTTACGGGACAGGACATATCACAGATACGCAGTATTTT CASSYGTGHITDTQYF
- TRBJ2-7 TRBV28 TRBD2 TGTGCCAGCAGTTCCGATAGCGGGAGACGGTCCGACGACGAGCAGTACTTC CASSSDSGRRSDDEQYF
few TRBJ2-2 TRBV29-1 TRBD1 TGCAGCGTTGAACTTGGACAGGGGAAGCTGTTTTTT CSVELGQGKLFF
- TRBJ2-2 TRBV27 - TGTGCCAGCAGTTTACGAACGGCCGGGGAGCTGTTTTTT CASSLRTAGELFF
- TRBJ2-3 TRBV2 - TGTGCCAGCAGTGAAGAAGGAGAAGTCATTACGTATTTT CASSEEGEVITYF
- TRBJ2-7 TRBV7-9 - TGTGCCAGCAGCCCGACAAGTTACGAGCAGTACTTC CASSPTSYEQYF